This TCR beta chain was documented in a study of blood T cell repertoires in COVID-19. Participant-reported clinical history was the basis for cohort assignment. The method was immunoSEQ multiplex PCR; TCRdb's version includes in-frame clones alone and lacks a portion of them. The table includes about 140,000 clones, 75% to 80% detected once. With V trimmed by 6 bases and J by 7 bases, 8 bases remained unmatched. The germline CDR1 and CDR2 sequences are ENHRY and SYGVKD. The CDR3 loop spans 14 amino acids. The source is a woman between 45 and 65 years old who had recovered from COVID-19. V gene TRBV10-3 combines with J gene TRBJ2-1; 8 bases match TRBD2. Sequences were obtained from PBMCs or T cells enriched from blood (not recorded which). CDR3 DNA: TGTGCCATCAGCAGCGGGAGTACGGTTAATGAGCAGTTCTTC. Amino acid sequence: CAISSGSTVNEQFF.